These T cell receptor beta chains were read from a single sample in a study of blood T cell repertoires in COVID-19. Produced via immunoSEQ multiplex PCR; TCRdb's table is partial and in-frame only. The sample lists some 47,000 clones, around 84% occurring once. The sample was peripheral blood. These receptors all stem from a human donor in a cohort sampled during active COVID-19. The CDR3 runs from the conserved cysteine through the conserved F or W. The D gene is left open where the match is weak. Some rows have no size entry. The others give once, few or many, or a class for an expanded clone.

clone_size: -; cdr3_length: 16; d_call: -; j_call: TRBJ1-2; v_call: TRBV14; cdr3_nt: TGTGCCAGCAGCCAAGAAGCGGGAGGGGCCGCGGGGGGCTACACCTTC; cdr3_aa: CASSQEAGGAAGGYTF
clone_size: -; cdr3_length: 17; d_call: -; j_call: TRBJ2-4; v_call: TRBV7-8; cdr3_nt: TGTGCCAGCAGCTTAAGTACGGGGGGCGAAGCCAAAAACATTCAGTACTTC; cdr3_aa: CASSLSTGGEAKNIQYF
clone_size: -; cdr3_length: 15; d_call: -; j_call: TRBJ1-1; v_call: TRBV29-1; cdr3_nt: TGCAGCGTTGAAAGGGGTGGACACATGAACACTGAAGCTTTCTTT; cdr3_aa: CSVERGGHMNTEAFF
clone_size: once; cdr3_length: 14; d_call: -; j_call: TRBJ1-2; v_call: TRBV6-1; cdr3_nt: TGTGCCAGCAGTGAAGCGTCAGGGCCCTATGGCTACACCTTC; cdr3_aa: CASSEASGPYGYTF
clone_size: -; cdr3_length: 15; d_call: TRBD1; j_call: TRBJ1-2; v_call: TRBV6-1; cdr3_nt: TGTGCCAGCAGTGAATGGACAGGCTCAAACTATGGCTACACCTTC; cdr3_aa: CASSEWTGSNYGYTF
clone_size: -; cdr3_length: 14; d_call: -; j_call: TRBJ2-5; v_call: TRBV24-1; cdr3_nt: TGTGCCACCAGTGCCCCGACAGACCAAGAGACCCAGTACTTC; cdr3_aa: CATSAPTDQETQYF
clone_size: -; cdr3_length: 17; d_call: TRBD2; j_call: TRBJ2-5; v_call: TRBV5-5; cdr3_nt: TGTGCCAGCAGCCCCGGACTAGCGGGGGGGTACCAAGAGACCCAGTACTTC; cdr3_aa: CASSPGLAGGYQETQYF
clone_size: -; cdr3_length: 17; d_call: -; j_call: TRBJ2-5; v_call: TRBV6-6; cdr3_nt: TGTGCCAGCAGTCGGACCCTTATGCACAGGTACCAAGAGACCCAGTACTTC; cdr3_aa: CASSRTLMHRYQETQYF
clone_size: -; cdr3_length: 15; d_call: TRBD1; j_call: TRBJ2-1; v_call: TRBV6-5; cdr3_nt: TGTGCCAGCTCTCAATCCGGGACAGGGCACAATGAGCAGTTCTTC; cdr3_aa: CASSQSGTGHNEQFF
clone_size: -; cdr3_length: 14; d_call: -; j_call: TRBJ1-1; v_call: TRBV10-2; cdr3_nt: TGCGCCAGCAGTGACGGGCAGGGGAACACTGAAGCTTTCTTT; cdr3_aa: CASSDGQGNTEAFF
clone_size: -; cdr3_length: 16; d_call: TRBD1; j_call: TRBJ1-2; v_call: TRBV18; cdr3_nt: TGTGCCAGCTCACCAATCAGGACAGGGGACCCCTATGGCTACACCTTC; cdr3_aa: CASSPIRTGDPYGYTF
clone_size: -; cdr3_length: 15; d_call: -; j_call: TRBJ2-3; v_call: TRBV6-5; cdr3_nt: TGTGCCAGCAGCCTACAGGGTCTAGTCACAGATACGCAGTATTTT; cdr3_aa: CASSLQGLVTDTQYF
clone_size: -; cdr3_length: 15; d_call: TRBD1; j_call: TRBJ1-2; v_call: TRBV29-1; cdr3_nt: TGCAGCGTCTCACAGGGGAGCGGGCGCGGCTATGGCTACACCTTC; cdr3_aa: CSVSQGSGRGYGYTF
clone_size: -; cdr3_length: 13; d_call: TRBD2; j_call: TRBJ2-2; v_call: TRBV24-1; cdr3_nt: TGTGCCACCGGGGGGGCGAACACCGGGGAGCTGTTTTTT; cdr3_aa: CATGGANTGELFF
clone_size: -; cdr3_length: 12; d_call: TRBD1; j_call: TRBJ1-2; v_call: TRBV24-1; cdr3_nt: TGTGCCACCAGAGGACAGGCCCATGGCTACACCTTC; cdr3_aa: CATRGQAHGYTF
clone_size: once; cdr3_length: 13; d_call: -; j_call: TRBJ1-3; v_call: TRBV29-1; cdr3_nt: TGCAGCGTTGATAAGGGGTCTGGAAACACCATATATTTT; cdr3_aa: CSVDKGSGNTIYF
clone_size: -; cdr3_length: 14; d_call: -; j_call: TRBJ2-3; v_call: TRBV4-1; cdr3_nt: TGCGCCAGCCCAGGCTTCACCCTCACAGATACGCAGTATTTT; cdr3_aa: CASPGFTLTDTQYF
clone_size: -; cdr3_length: 15; d_call: TRBD1; j_call: TRBJ1-2; v_call: TRBV5-6; cdr3_nt: TGTGCCAGCAGCGTTCTGGGACAGTCTAACTATGGCTACACCTTC; cdr3_aa: CASSVLGQSNYGYTF
clone_size: -; cdr3_length: 15; d_call: -; j_call: TRBJ2-1; v_call: TRBV3-1/TRBV3-2; cdr3_nt: TGTGCCAGCAGCCAAGTCGTAAAGGGAGGCAATGAGCAGTTCTTC; cdr3_aa: CASSQVVKGGNEQFF
clone_size: -; cdr3_length: 15; d_call: -; j_call: TRBJ1-1; v_call: TRBV14; cdr3_nt: TGTGCCAGCAGCCAAACAGCCTTCATGAACACTGAAGCTTTCTTT; cdr3_aa: CASSQTAFMNTEAFF
clone_size: -; cdr3_length: 14; d_call: TRBD1; j_call: TRBJ1-2; v_call: TRBV6-5; cdr3_nt: TGTGCCAGCAGTTACGGACAGGTTAACTATGGCTACACCTTC; cdr3_aa: CASSYGQVNYGYTF
clone_size: -; cdr3_length: 13; d_call: -; j_call: TRBJ1-3; v_call: TRBV19; cdr3_nt: TGTGCCAGTGGCAGGGGATCTGGAAACACCATATATTTT; cdr3_aa: CASGRGSGNTIYF
clone_size: -; cdr3_length: 17; d_call: -; j_call: TRBJ1-2; v_call: TRBV7-9; cdr3_nt: TGTGCCAGCAGCTTACAGGGCGCGACGAGCCTTTTCTATGGCTACACCTTC; cdr3_aa: CASSLQGATSLFYGYTF
clone_size: few; cdr3_length: 14; d_call: TRBD1; j_call: TRBJ1-5; v_call: TRBV7-9; cdr3_nt: TGTGCCAGCAGCTTGCAGGGGGGTAATCAGCCCCAGCATTTT; cdr3_aa: CASSLQGGNQPQHF
clone_size: once; cdr3_length: 12; d_call: TRBD2; j_call: TRBJ2-5; v_call: TRBV2; cdr3_nt: TGTGCCAGTACGACTAGCTCGGAGACCCAGTACTTC; cdr3_aa: CASTTSSETQYF
clone_size: -; cdr3_length: 13; d_call: -; j_call: TRBJ2-7; v_call: TRBV12-3/TRBV12-4; cdr3_nt: TGTGCCAGCAGTTTCCAGGGGTGGTACGAGCAGTACTTC; cdr3_aa: CASSFQGWYEQYF
clone_size: -; cdr3_length: 13; d_call: TRBD1; j_call: TRBJ2-3; v_call: TRBV6-5; cdr3_nt: TGTGCCAGCAGTAAGCCCGACAGGGTAGTGGAGTATTTT; cdr3_aa: CASSKPDRVVEYF
clone_size: -; cdr3_length: 15; d_call: TRBD1; j_call: TRBJ1-1; v_call: TRBV6-2/TRBV6-3; cdr3_nt: TGTGCCAGCAGTTACTCGAGGGGGCGGAAGACTGAAGCTTTCTTT; cdr3_aa: CASSYSRGRKTEAFF
clone_size: -; cdr3_length: 13; d_call: TRBD1; j_call: TRBJ1-2; v_call: TRBV5-5; cdr3_nt: TGTGCCAGCAGCTGGGACAGGGCCTTCCTGAGCACCTTC; cdr3_aa: CASSWDRAFLSTF
clone_size: -; cdr3_length: 13; d_call: -; j_call: TRBJ2-3; v_call: TRBV6-5; cdr3_nt: TGTGCCAGCAGGAAGGGGAGCACAGATACGCAGTATTTT; cdr3_aa: CASRKGSTDTQYF
clone_size: -; cdr3_length: 15; d_call: TRBD1; j_call: TRBJ1-2; v_call: TRBV28; cdr3_nt: TGTGCCAGCAGGCAACAGGGGGCTGTTGTCCGTGGCTACACCTTC; cdr3_aa: CASRQQGAVVRGYTF
clone_size: -; cdr3_length: 16; d_call: -; j_call: TRBJ2-4; v_call: TRBV19; cdr3_nt: TGTGCCAGTAGCTGGGCCGGCGGCGGGGCCAAAAACATTCAGTACTTC; cdr3_aa: CASSWAGGGAKNIQYF
clone_size: -; cdr3_length: 15; d_call: -; j_call: TRBJ2-5; v_call: TRBV6-1; cdr3_nt: TGTGCCAGCAGTGATGGCTCATCGTGGCAAGAGACCCAGTACTTC; cdr3_aa: CASSDGSSWQETQYF
clone_size: few; cdr3_length: 14; d_call: -; j_call: TRBJ2-7; v_call: TRBV14; cdr3_nt: TGTGCCAGCAGCAACGCGGGGTACTCCTACGAGCAGTACTTC; cdr3_aa: CASSNAGYSYEQYF
clone_size: -; cdr3_length: 12; d_call: -; j_call: TRBJ2-5; v_call: TRBV29-1; cdr3_nt: TGCAGCGTTGTTGGCAGCCAAGAGACCCAGTACTTC; cdr3_aa: CSVVGSQETQYF
clone_size: -; cdr3_length: 17; d_call: -; j_call: TRBJ2-1; v_call: TRBV13; cdr3_nt: TGTGCCAGCAGCTTGGTCCGGGGGACTTCGGGGTACAATGAGCAGTTCTTC; cdr3_aa: CASSLVRGTSGYNEQFF
clone_size: -; cdr3_length: 14; d_call: TRBD1; j_call: TRBJ2-1; v_call: TRBV27; cdr3_nt: TGTGCCAGCAACGTAGGGGGCTTGAGGAATGAGCAGTTCTTC; cdr3_aa: CASNVGGLRNEQFF
clone_size: -; cdr3_length: 13; d_call: TRBD1; j_call: TRBJ2-1; v_call: TRBV19; cdr3_nt: TGTGCCAGCGCCGGGACAGGGTACAATGAGCAGTTCTTC; cdr3_aa: CASAGTGYNEQFF